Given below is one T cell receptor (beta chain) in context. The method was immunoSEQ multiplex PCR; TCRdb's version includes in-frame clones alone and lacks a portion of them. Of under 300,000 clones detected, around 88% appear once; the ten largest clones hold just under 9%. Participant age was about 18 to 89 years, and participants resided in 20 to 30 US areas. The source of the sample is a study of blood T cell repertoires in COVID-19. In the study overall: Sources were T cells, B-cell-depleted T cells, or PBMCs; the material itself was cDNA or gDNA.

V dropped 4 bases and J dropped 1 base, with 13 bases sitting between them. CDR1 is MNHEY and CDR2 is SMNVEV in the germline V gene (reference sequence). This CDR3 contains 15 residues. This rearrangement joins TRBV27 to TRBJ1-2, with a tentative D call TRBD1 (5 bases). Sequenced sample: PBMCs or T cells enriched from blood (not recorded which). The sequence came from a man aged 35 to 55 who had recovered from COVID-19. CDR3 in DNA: TGTGCCAGCAGTTGGGGGGGTGGTGGTAACTATGGCTACACCTTC. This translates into CASSWGGGGNYGYTF.